What follows are 8 T cell receptor beta chains derived from one specimen sequenced in a study of blood T cell repertoires in COVID-19. Only in-frame clones appear in the TCRdb table, and some are missing; sequencing was by immunoSEQ multiplex PCR. The repertoire holds approximately 260,000 clones, about 86% seen once, with around 3.5% in the top ten. The sequencing sample was made of PBMCs or T cells enriched from blood (not recorded which). The receptor set was obtained from a man aged 50 to 59 who had recovered from COVID-19.

The chain combines TRBV6-5 with TRBJ1-2, with a possible D match to TRBD1 (5 bases). The CDR3 runs 12 residues. V was shortened by 9 bases and J by 8 bases, with 16 bases between the two germline ends. CDR1 and CDR2 from the germline V gene are MNHEY and SVGAGI. The CDR3 DNA is TGTGCCAGTGTTTCTGTGGACACAGGCTACACCTTC. Residues: CASVSVDTGYTF.

This clone was seen only a few times. The chain links TRBV19 to TRBJ2-3; 15 bases match TRBD2. CDR1 LNHDA and CDR2 SQIVND come from the germline V gene (reference sequence). The length of the CDR3 is 17 residues. After removal of 4 bases from V and 4 bases from J, the junction contained 6 bases not matched to a gene. Written as DNA, the CDR3 is TGTGCCAGTAGTACACCGGGACTAGCGGGGGGTGCAGATACGCAGTATTTT. It translates to CASSTPGLAGGADTQYF. The whole variable domain, filled in from reference TRBV19 and TRBJ2-3, reads DGGITQSPKYLFRKEGQNVTLSCEQNLNHDAMYWYRQDPGQGLRLIYYSQIVNDFQKGDIAEGYSVSREKKESFPLTVTSAQKNPTAFYLCASSTPGLAGGADTQYFGPGTRLTVL.

This clone is a singleton in its sample. This chain joins TRBV10-2 and TRBJ2-5; a weak D match, TRBD1 (6 bases). V shed 7 bases and J shed 5 bases, with 11 bases lying between them. The germline V gene encodes CDR1 WSHSY and CDR2 SAAADI. The CDR3 loop spans 12 amino acids. CDR3 protein: CASKQGTETQYF. The CDR3 nucleotides read TGCGCCAGCAAACAGGGTACCGAGACCCAGTACTTC.

The chain uses TRBV7-9 and TRBJ1-2, with no clear D. This CDR3 spans 14 amino acids. V was shortened by 0 bases and J by 2 bases, with 7 bases between the two germline ends. Per germline, CDR1 SEHNR and CDR2 FQNEAQ (reference sequence). The CDR3 DNA sequence: TGTGCCAGCAGCTTAGCGCGGGAAAACTATGGCTACACCTTC. Amino acid sequence: CASSLARENYGYTF.

This clone occurred a few times. The chain is built from TRBV6-2 or TRBV6-3 and TRBJ2-3; TRBD2 matches at 7 bases. Germline V gene sequence: CDR1 MNHEY, CDR2 SVGEGT. V lost 2 bases to trimming and J lost 7 bases; unmatched junction nucleotides: 3. The length of the CDR3 is 13 residues. The DNA of the CDR3 is TGTGCCAGCAGTTACGCGGGGGTACATACGCAGTATTTT. Translated, it gives CASSYAGVHTQYF.

The rearrangement uses TRBV5-1 and TRBJ1-1, with D uncertain. Per the germline V gene, CDR1 is SGHRS and CDR2 is YFSETQ. This CDR3 contains 15 residues. Trimming cost V 4 bases and J 2 bases, with 15 bases left between them. The CDR3 loop reads CASSGGVLVNTEAFF. The CDR3 DNA reads as TGCGCCAGCAGCGGCGGGGTCTTGGTTAACACTGAAGCTTTCTTT.

The rearrangement uses TRBV6-5 and TRBJ2-7, with D possibly matching TRBD2 (6 bases). Germline V gene lookup returns CDR1 MNHEY and CDR2 SVGAGI. The CDR3 extends over 15 amino acids. V was pared by 0 bases and J by 4 bases, with 13 bases between. In DNA form, the CDR3 reads TGTGCCAGCAGTTACTCTTTCGGGGGTGGGTACGAGCAGTACTTC. Translation: CASSYSFGGGYEQYF.

This clone was seen only a few times. The chain employs TRBV19 and TRBJ2-7; perhaps TRBD2 as D (7 bases). The CDR3 has 16 amino acids. V gave up 3 bases and J gave up 3 bases, with 18 bases separating them. CDR1 and CDR2 from the germline V gene are LNHDA and SQIVND (reference sequence). The DNA of the CDR3 is TGTGCCAGTAGTATGAGCGGGACAAAGCTAATCTACGAGCAGTACTTC. Translating gives CASSMSGTKLIYEQYF.